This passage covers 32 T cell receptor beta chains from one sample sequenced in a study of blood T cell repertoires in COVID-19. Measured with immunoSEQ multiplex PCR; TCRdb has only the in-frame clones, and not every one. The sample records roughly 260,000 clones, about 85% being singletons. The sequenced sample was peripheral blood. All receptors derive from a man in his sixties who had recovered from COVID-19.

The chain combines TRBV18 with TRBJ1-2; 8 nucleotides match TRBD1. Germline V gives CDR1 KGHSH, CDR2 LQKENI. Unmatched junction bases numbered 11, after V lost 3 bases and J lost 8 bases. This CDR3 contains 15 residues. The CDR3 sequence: CASSPEPGGARGYTF. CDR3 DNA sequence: TGTGCCAGCTCACCGGAGCCAGGGGGCGCGAGGGGCTACACCTTC.

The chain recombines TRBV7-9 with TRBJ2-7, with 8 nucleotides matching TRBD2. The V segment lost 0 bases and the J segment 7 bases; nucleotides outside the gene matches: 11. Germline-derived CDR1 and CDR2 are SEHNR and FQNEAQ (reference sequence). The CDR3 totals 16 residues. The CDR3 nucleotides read TGTGCCAGCAGCTTAGCGCCCGGGGGGGCGCGGGGAGAGCAGTACTTC. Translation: CASSLAPGGARGEQYF. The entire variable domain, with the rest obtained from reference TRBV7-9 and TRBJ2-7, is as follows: DTGVSQNPRHKITKRGQNVTFRCDPISEHNRLYWYRQTLGQGPEFLTYFQNEAQLEKSRLLSDRFSAERPKGSFSTLEIQRTEQGDSAMYLCASSLAPGGARGEQYFGPGTRLTVT.

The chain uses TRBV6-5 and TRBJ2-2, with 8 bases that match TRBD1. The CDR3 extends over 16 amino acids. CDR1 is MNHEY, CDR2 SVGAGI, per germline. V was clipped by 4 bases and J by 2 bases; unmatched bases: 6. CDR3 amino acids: CASSSWTGINTGELFF. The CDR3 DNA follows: TGTGCCAGCAGTTCTTGGACAGGGATCAACACCGGGGAGCTGTTTTTT.

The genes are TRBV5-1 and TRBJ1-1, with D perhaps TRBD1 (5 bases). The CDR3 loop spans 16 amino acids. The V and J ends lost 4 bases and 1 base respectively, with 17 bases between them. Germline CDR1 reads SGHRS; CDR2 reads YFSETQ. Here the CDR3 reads CASSPREGGGNTEAFF. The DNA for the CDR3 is TGCGCCAGCAGCCCCAGGGAGGGCGGAGGGAACACTGAAGCTTTCTTT.

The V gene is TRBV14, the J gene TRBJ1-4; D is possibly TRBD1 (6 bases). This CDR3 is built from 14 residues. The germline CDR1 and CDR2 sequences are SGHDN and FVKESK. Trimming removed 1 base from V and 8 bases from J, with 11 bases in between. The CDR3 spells CASSQAGAGEKLFF. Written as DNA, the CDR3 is TGTGCCAGCAGCCAAGCAGGGGCAGGAGAAAAACTGTTTTTT.

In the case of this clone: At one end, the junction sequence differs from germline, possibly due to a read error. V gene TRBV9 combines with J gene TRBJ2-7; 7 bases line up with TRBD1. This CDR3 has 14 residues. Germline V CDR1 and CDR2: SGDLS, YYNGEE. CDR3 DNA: TGTGCCGGCAGTTCCCGGGACAGCTTTTACGAGCAGTACTTC. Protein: CAGSSRDSFYEQYF.

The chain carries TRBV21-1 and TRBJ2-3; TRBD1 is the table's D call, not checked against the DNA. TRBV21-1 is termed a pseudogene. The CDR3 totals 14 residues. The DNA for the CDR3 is TGTGCCAGCACCGGGACAGGGGTCACAGATACGCAGTATTTT. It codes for CASTGTGVTDTQYF.

CDR3 DNA sequence: TGTGCCAGTAGTATAGGGCAGGGGATTTACGTGAACACTGAAGCTTTCTTT. The encoded protein is CASSIGQGIYVNTEAFF. This chain uses TRBV19 with TRBJ1-1; possible D gene TRBD1, 6 bases. V gave up 1 base and J gave up 0 bases, with 15 bases separating them. Germline V lookup: CDR1 LNHDA, CDR2 SQIVND (reference sequence). The CDR3 length is 17 residues.

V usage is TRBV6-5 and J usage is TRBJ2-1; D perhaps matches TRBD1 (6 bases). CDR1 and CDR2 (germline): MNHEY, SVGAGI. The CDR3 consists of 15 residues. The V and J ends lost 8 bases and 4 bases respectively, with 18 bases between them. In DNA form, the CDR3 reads TGTGCCAGCGGGGAAAGACAGGTTAAGTACAATGAGCAGTTCTTC. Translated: CASGERQVKYNEQFF.

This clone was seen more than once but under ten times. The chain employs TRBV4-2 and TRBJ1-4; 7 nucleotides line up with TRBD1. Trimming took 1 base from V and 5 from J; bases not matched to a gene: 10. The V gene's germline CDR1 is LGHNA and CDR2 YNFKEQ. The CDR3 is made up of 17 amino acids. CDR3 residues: CASSQGGGKGQNEKLFF. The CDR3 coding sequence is TGTGCCAGCAGCCAAGGGGGTGGGAAGGGACAGAATGAAAAACTGTTTTTT.

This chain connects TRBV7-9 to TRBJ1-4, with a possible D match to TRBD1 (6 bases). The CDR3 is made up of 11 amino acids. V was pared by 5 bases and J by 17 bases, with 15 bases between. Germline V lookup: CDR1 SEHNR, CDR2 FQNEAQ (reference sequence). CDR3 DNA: TGTGCCAGCAGCCGAAAGGGACATCTCTTTTTT. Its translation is CASSRKGHLFF.

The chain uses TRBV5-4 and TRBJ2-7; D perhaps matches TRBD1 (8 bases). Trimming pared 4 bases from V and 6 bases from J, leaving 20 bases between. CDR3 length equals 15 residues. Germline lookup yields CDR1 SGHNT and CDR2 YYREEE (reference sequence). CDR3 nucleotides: TGTGCCAGCAGCCTACTAGGACAGGGAGGGAGCGAGCAGTACTTC. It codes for CASSLLGQGGSEQYF.

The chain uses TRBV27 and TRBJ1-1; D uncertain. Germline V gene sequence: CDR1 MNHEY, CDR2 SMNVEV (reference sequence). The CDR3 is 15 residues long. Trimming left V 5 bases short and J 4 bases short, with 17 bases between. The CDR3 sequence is CASSPLLGGSTEAFF. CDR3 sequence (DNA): TGTGCCAGCAGTCCTCTCTTAGGTGGGAGCACTGAAGCTTTCTTT.

The CDR3 nucleotides are TGTGCCAGCTCACCCTTGGACAAGAACACTGAAGCTTTCTTT. This translates into CASSPLDKNTEAFF. This chain links TRBV18 with TRBJ1-1; tentative D call: TRBD1 (5 bases). CDR3 length: 14 residues. Between the trimmed V and J ends, which lost 3 bases and 1 base, there was a span of 9 bases. The germline gives CDR1 KGHSH, CDR2 LQKENI.

The CDR3 DNA reads as TGCGCCGCCAGCAGGGAGGTCGGAGTGGCCACTGAAGCTTTCTTT. Encoded protein: CAASREVGVATEAFF. The rearrangement joins TRBV5-1 to TRBJ1-1, with TRBD1 as a possible D gene (5 bases). V lost 10 bases to trimming and J lost 4 bases, with 23 bases between them. The CDR3 has 15 residues. Germline V gene lookup returns CDR1 SGHRS and CDR2 YFSETQ.

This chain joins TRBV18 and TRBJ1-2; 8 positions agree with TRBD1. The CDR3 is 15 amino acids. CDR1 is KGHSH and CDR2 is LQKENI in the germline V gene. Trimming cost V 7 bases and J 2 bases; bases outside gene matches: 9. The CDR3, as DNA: TGTGCCAGCTATCCCGGGACAGGCAGAAACTATGGCTACACCTTC. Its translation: CASYPGTGRNYGYTF.

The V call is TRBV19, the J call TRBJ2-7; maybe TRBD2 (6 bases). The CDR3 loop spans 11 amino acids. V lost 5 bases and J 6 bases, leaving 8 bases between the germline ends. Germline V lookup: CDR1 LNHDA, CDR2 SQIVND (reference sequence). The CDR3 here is CASSFGGEQYF. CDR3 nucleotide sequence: TGTGCCAGTAGTTTCGGGGGCGAGCAGTACTTC.

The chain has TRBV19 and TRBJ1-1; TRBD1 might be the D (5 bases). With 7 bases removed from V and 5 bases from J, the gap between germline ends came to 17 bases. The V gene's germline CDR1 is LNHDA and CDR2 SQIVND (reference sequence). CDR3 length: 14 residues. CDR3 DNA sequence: TGTGCCAGTACCGCTCGGCAGGGAATAACTGAAGCTTTCTTT. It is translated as CASTARQGITEAFF.

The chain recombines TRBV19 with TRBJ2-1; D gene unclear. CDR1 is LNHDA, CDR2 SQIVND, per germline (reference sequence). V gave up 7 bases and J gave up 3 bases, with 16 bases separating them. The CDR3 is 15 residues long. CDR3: CASTSSGLGYNEQFF. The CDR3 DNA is TGTGCCAGTACCTCGTCCGGGTTGGGCTACAATGAGCAGTTCTTC.

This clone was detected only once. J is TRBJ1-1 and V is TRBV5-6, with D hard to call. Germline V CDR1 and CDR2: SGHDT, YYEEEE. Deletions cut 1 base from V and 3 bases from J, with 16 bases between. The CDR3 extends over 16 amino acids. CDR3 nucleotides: TGTGCCAGCAGCTTGCCGGTGGGCGCCATAGACACTGAAGCTTTCTTT. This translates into CASSLPVGAIDTEAFF.

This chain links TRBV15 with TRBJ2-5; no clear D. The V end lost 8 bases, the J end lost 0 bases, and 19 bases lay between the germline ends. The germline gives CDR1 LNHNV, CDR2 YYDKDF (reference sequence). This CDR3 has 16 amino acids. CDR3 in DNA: TGTGCCACCCCGGAGTTAGGAAGAGACGACCAAGAGACCCAGTACTTC. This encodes CATPELGRDDQETQYF.

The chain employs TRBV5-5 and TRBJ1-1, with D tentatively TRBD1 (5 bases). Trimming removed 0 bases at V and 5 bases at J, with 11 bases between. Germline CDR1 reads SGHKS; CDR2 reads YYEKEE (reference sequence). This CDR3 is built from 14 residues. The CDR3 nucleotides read TGTGCCAGCAGCTTGGCCCCAGGGTCTACTGAAGCTTTCTTT. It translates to CASSLAPGSTEAFF.

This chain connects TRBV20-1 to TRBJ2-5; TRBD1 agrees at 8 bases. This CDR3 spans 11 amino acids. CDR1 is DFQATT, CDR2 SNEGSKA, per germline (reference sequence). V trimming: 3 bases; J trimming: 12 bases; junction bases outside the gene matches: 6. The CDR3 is CSASPGTGKYF. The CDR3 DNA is TGCAGTGCTAGTCCCGGGACAGGAAAGTACTTC.

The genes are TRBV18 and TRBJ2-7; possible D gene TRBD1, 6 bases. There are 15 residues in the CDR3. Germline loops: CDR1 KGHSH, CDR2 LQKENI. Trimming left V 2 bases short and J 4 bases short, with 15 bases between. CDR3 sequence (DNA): TGTGCCAGCTCACCAAGGTCCGGGACAAGGTACGAGCAGTACTTC. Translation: CASSPRSGTRYEQYF. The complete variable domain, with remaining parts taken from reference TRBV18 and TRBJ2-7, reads NAGVMQNPRHLVRRRGQEARLRCSPMKGHSHVYWYRQLPEEGLKFMVYLQKENIIDESGMPKERFSAEFPKEGPSILRIQQVVRGDSAAYFCASSPRSGTRYEQYFGPGTRLTVT.

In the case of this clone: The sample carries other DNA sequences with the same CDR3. The CDR3 nucleotides read TGTGCCAGCAGTTTAAAGGGGGACACTGAAGCTTTCTTT. Encoded protein: CASSLKGDTEAFF. The rearrangement links TRBV12-3 or TRBV12-4 to TRBJ1-1, with D tentatively TRBD1 (6 bases). The length of the CDR3 is 13 residues. The V end lost 2 bases, the J end lost 3 bases, and 7 bases lay between the germline ends.

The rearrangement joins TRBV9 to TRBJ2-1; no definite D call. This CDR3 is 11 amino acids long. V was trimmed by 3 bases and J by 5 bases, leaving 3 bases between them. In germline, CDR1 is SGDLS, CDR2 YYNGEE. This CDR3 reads CASSDNNEQFF. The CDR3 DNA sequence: TGTGCCAGCAGCGATAACAATGAGCAGTTCTTC.

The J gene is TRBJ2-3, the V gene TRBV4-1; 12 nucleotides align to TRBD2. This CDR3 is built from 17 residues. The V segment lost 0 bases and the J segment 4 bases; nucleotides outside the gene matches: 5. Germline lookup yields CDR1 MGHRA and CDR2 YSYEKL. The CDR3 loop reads CASSQDWASGGADTQYF. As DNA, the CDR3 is TGCGCCAGCAGCCAAGATTGGGCTAGCGGGGGGGCAGATACGCAGTATTTT.

The CDR3 reads CATSRDAGGAQSPYNEQFF. The DNA for the CDR3 is TGTGCCACCAGCAGAGACGCCGGGGGGGCCCAATCCCCTTACAATGAGCAGTTCTTC. This chain connects TRBV15 to TRBJ2-1; 8 bases map to TRBD2. The CDR3 is made up of 19 amino acids. Losses at the gene ends were 0 bases for V and 4 bases for J; bases not matched to a gene: 14. Per the germline V gene, CDR1 is LNHNV and CDR2 is YYDKDF (reference sequence).

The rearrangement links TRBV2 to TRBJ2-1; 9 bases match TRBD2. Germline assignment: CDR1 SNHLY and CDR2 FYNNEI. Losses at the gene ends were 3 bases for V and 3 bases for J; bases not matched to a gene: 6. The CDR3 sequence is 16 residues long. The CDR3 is CASSELLAGYYNEQFF. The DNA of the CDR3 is TGTGCCAGCAGTGAGTTGCTAGCGGGGTACTACAATGAGCAGTTCTTC.

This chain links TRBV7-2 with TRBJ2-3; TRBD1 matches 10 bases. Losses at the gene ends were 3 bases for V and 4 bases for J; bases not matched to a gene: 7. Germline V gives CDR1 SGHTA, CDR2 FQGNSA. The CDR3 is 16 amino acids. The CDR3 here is CASSFRGGTGADTQYF. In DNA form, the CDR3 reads TGTGCCAGCAGCTTCCGCGGGGGGACAGGGGCAGATACGCAGTATTTT.

CDR3 region: CASSQSTVSGKNIQYF. Here the CDR3 DNA reads TGCGCCAGCAGTCAATCTACGGTTTCTGGCAAAAACATTCAGTACTTC. V usage is TRBV23-1 and J usage is TRBJ2-4; D not certain. TRBV23-1 is assigned to the ORF class and has an uncertain function. CDR3 length equals 16 residues. V gave up 0 bases and J gave up 3 bases, with 12 bases separating them.

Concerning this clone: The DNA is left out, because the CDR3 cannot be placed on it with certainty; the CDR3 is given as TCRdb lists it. This chain's CDR3 is CASSKWRSVKIRSIF. The chain is built from TRBV21-1 and TRBJ2-3; the table names TRBD2, a call not compared with the DNA. TRBV21-1 is an annotated pseudogene. Termini included, the CDR3 measures 15 amino acids.